Following are 17 T cell receptor beta chains from one sample sequenced in a study of blood T cell repertoires in COVID-19. Generated by immunoSEQ multiplex PCR, the TCRdb table keeps only in-frame clones and is missing some. Of over 90,000 clones in the sample, 80% to 95% are singletons; the top ten hold 1.5% to 2.5%. The material sequenced was peripheral blood. The receptor source for this set is a woman between 50 and 59 years old with COVID-19, enrolled during active disease.

V and J are TRBV6-4 and TRBJ1-2, with 8 bases matching TRBD1. CDR1 MRHNA and CDR2 SNTAGT come from the germline V gene. Trimming took 6 bases from V and 6 from J; bases not matched to a gene: 3. The CDR3 spans 12 residues. In nucleotides, the CDR3 is TGTGCCAGCAGCCTGACAGGGGATGGCTACACCTTC. This sequence encodes CASSLTGDGYTF.

J is TRBJ1-5 and V is TRBV3-1 (or the pseudogene TRBV3-2); TRBD1 is a possible D gene (5 bases). The germline CDR1 and CDR2 sequences are LGHDT and YNNKEL (reference sequence). This CDR3 spans 14 amino acids. Trimming stripped 5 bases from V and 0 bases from J, with 8 bases between. CDR3: CASSGGFSNQPQHF. CDR3 bases: TGTGCCAGCAGCGGGGGGTTTAGCAATCAGCCCCAGCATTTT.

The V and J genes are TRBV18 and TRBJ2-2, with D perhaps matching TRBD2 (5 bases). This CDR3 comprises 16 residues. V was shortened by 4 bases and J by 6 bases, with 18 bases between the two germline ends. Germline CDR1 KGHSH, CDR2 LQKENI. The CDR3 nucleotides read TGTGCCAGCTCACGGACTTCTGTGGCGTATCCCGGGGAGCTGTTTTTT. This codes for CASSRTSVAYPGELFF. Variable domain in full (rest from reference TRBV18 and TRBJ2-2): NAGVMQNPRHLVRRRGQEARLRCSPMKGHSHVYWYRQLPEEGLKFMVYLQKENIIDESGMPKERFSAEFPKEGPSILRIQQVVRGDSAAYFCASSRTSVAYPGELFFGEGSRLTVL.

This sequence joins TRBV28 and TRBJ1-5; D perhaps matches TRBD1 (5 bases). V was trimmed by 2 bases and J by 3 bases, leaving 8 bases between them. Germline values: CDR1 MDHEN, CDR2 SYDVKM. CDR3 size: 14 residues. CDR3 nucleotides: TGTGCCAGCAGTTTACCAGGGAACAATCAGCCCCAGCATTTT. It is translated as CASSLPGNNQPQHF.

The chain combines TRBV19 with TRBJ2-6, with D possibly being TRBD2 (6 bases). CDR1 is LNHDA, CDR2 SQIVND, per germline (reference sequence). CDR3 length: 17 amino acids. Deletions cut 7 bases from V and 0 bases from J, with 16 bases between. The CDR3 reads CASKGGALSSGANVLTF. In DNA, the CDR3 is TGTGCCAGTAAGGGCGGGGCCCTCTCCTCTGGGGCCAACGTCCTGACTTTC.

This rearrangement joins TRBV6-4 to TRBJ1-6; 8 positions agree with TRBD1. Per the germline V gene, CDR1 is MRHNA and CDR2 is SNTAGT. Trimming cost V 6 bases and J 7 bases; bases outside gene matches: 8. There are 15 residues in the CDR3. CDR3 DNA: TGTGCCAGCAGCCCTAGGGCAGGGGGCAATTCACCCCTCCACTTT. It codes for CASSPRAGGNSPLHF.

The chain combines TRBV1 with TRBJ2-3; the table calls TRBD1, which could not be checked here. TRBV1 is a listed pseudogene. This CDR3 is 17 amino acids long. CDR3 bases: TGCACCAGCAGCCAAGATCAAAGGGACAGGGGGACAGATACGCAGTATTTT. Protein product: CTSSQDQRDRGTDTQYF.

This clone came up a few times. This chain connects TRBV6-5 to TRBJ1-6, with D perhaps matching TRBD1 (6 bases). Germline loops: CDR1 MNHEY, CDR2 SVGAGI. The CDR3 is made up of 15 amino acids. V shed 6 bases and J shed 10 bases, with 19 bases lying between them. CDR3 coding DNA: TGTGCCAGCAGCCGCTCAACAGGGCTTGGCTCACCCCTCCACTTT. Protein sequence: CASSRSTGLGSPLHF.

J is TRBJ1-4 and V is TRBV7-2; no clear D. The CDR3 is 15 residues long. Trimming removed 1 base from V and 1 base from J, with 7 bases in between. Germline V gene data show CDR1 as SGHTA and CDR2 as FQGNSA. The CDR3: CASSLVGQTNEKLFF. CDR3 coding DNA: TGTGCCAGCAGCTTAGTCGGTCAAACTAATGAAAAACTGTTTTTT. The whole variable domain, remainder taken from reference TRBV7-2 and TRBJ1-4, is GAGVSQSPSNKVTEKGKDVELRCDPISGHTALYWYRQSLGQGLEFLIYFQGNSAPDKSGLPSDRFSAERTGGSVSTLTIQRTQQEDSAVYLCASSLVGQTNEKLFFGSGTQLSVL.

The chain is built from TRBV19 and TRBJ1-5; tentatively, D is TRBD1 (6 bases). CDR3 length: 14 amino acids. V lost 5 bases and J lost 4, with 12 bases in between. From germline, CDR1 is LNHDA and CDR2 SQIVND (reference sequence). CDR3: CASSVQGGNQPQHF. The CDR3 DNA sequence: TGTGCCAGTAGTGTCCAAGGGGGAAATCAGCCCCAGCATTTT.

The CDR3 reads CAWSLGGTSVETQYF. For the CDR3, the DNA is TGTGCCTGGAGTTTAGGAGGGACTAGCGTTGAGACCCAGTACTTC. The chain links TRBV30 to TRBJ2-5; 10 nucleotides match TRBD2. Germline trimming cut 2 bases from V and 5 bases from J; bases unmatched to any gene: 8. Germline CDR1 reads GTSNPN; CDR2 reads SVGIG (reference sequence). CDR3 size: 15 residues.

This clone was observed a few times. V and J are TRBV7-2 and TRBJ1-2, with a weak D call TRBD1 (5 bases). Trimming shortened V by 5 bases and J by 3 bases, and 10 bases separated the two germline ends. Germline V gene sequence: CDR1 SGHTA, CDR2 FQGNSA. The CDR3 length is 13 residues. CDR3 amino acids: CASSIGTDYGYTF. The CDR3 DNA reads as TGTGCCAGCAGCATCGGGACTGACTATGGCTACACCTTC.

The chain has TRBV23-1 and TRBJ1-5; D is unresolved. TRBV23-1 is an ORF, and what it does is uncertain. Trimming stripped 6 bases from V and 0 bases from J, with 15 bases between. The CDR3 totals 16 residues. CDR3 loop: CASSPGVAHSNQPQHF. CDR3 bases: TGCGCCAGCAGCCCCGGGGTGGCTCATAGCAATCAGCCCCAGCATTTT.

The V gene is TRBV5-1, the J gene TRBJ1-5; D uncertain. The germline CDR1 and CDR2 sequences are SGHRS and YFSETQ. The ends were cut back, 0 bases at V and 4 bases at J, with 5 bases in the middle. The length of the CDR3 is 13 residues. CDR3 amino acids: CASSLDRNQPQHF. CDR3 bases: TGCGCCAGCAGCTTGGACAGAAATCAGCCCCAGCATTTT.

The chain is built from TRBV5-4 and TRBJ2-5; possibly TRBD2 for D (6 bases). Germline assignment: CDR1 SGHNT and CDR2 YYREEE (reference sequence). V was clipped by 0 bases and J by 1 base, with 10 bases between them. This CDR3 comprises 15 residues. Here the CDR3 reads CASSLVTGGQETQYF. The CDR3 DNA is TGTGCCAGCAGCTTGGTTACCGGGGGCCAAGAGACCCAGTACTTC. Full variable domain (remainder filled in from reference TRBV5-4 and TRBJ2-5): ETGVTQSPTHLIKTRGQQVTLRCSSQSGHNTVSWYQQALGQGPQFIFQYYREEENGRGNFPPRFSGLQFPNYSSELNVNALELDDSALYLCASSLVTGGQETQYFGPGTRLLVL.

V usage is TRBV3-1 (or the pseudogene TRBV3-2) and J usage is TRBJ2-3, with 10 positions matching TRBD2. Germline CDR1 LGHDT, CDR2 YNNKEL (reference sequence). The CDR3 consists of 16 residues. Unmatched junction bases numbered 5, after V lost 5 bases and J lost 0 bases. Here the CDR3 DNA reads TGTGCCAGCAGCGTAGGGACTAGCGCTAGCACAGATACGCAGTATTTT. Its translation is CASSVGTSASTDTQYF.

The chain has TRBV29-1 and TRBJ1-3; no reliable D call. The germline V gene has CDR1 SQVTM and CDR2 ANQGSEA. The CDR3 totals 13 residues. V was clipped by 5 bases and J by 0 bases, with 8 bases between them. The CDR3 DNA is TGCAGCGTTACTTACAGCTCTGGAAACACCATATATTTT. It yields the protein CSVTYSSGNTIYF.